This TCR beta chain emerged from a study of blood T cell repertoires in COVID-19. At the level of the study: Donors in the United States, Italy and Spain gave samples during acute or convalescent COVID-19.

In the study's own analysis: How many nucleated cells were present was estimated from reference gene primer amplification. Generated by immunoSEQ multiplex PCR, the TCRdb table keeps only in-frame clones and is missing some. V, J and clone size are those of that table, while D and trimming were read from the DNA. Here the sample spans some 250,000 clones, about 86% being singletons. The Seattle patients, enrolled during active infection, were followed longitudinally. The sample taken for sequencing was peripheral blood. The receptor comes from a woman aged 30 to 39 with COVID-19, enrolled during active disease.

The CDR3 spells CASSYSGGAIGEQYF. The CDR3 DNA sequence: TGTGCCAGCAGTTATAGCGGGGGGGCTATCGGCGAGCAGTACTTC. V and J are TRBV27 and TRBJ2-7, with 11 bases aligning to TRBD2. The CDR3 has 15 residues. V trimming: 4 bases; J trimming: 6 bases; junction bases outside the gene matches: 8. CDR1 and CDR2 (germline): MNHEY, SMNVEV (reference sequence).